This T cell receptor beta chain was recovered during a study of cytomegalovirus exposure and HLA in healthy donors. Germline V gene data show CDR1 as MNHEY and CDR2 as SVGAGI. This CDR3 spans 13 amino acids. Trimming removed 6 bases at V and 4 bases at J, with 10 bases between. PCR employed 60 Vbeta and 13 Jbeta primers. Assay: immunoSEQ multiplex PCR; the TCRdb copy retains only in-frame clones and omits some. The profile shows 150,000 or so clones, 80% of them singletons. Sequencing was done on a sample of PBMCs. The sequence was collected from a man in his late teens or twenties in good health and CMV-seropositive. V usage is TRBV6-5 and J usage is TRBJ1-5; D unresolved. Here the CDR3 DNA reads TGTGCCAGCAGGCCACAGAGAAATCAGCCCCAGCATTTT. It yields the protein CASRPQRNQPQHF.